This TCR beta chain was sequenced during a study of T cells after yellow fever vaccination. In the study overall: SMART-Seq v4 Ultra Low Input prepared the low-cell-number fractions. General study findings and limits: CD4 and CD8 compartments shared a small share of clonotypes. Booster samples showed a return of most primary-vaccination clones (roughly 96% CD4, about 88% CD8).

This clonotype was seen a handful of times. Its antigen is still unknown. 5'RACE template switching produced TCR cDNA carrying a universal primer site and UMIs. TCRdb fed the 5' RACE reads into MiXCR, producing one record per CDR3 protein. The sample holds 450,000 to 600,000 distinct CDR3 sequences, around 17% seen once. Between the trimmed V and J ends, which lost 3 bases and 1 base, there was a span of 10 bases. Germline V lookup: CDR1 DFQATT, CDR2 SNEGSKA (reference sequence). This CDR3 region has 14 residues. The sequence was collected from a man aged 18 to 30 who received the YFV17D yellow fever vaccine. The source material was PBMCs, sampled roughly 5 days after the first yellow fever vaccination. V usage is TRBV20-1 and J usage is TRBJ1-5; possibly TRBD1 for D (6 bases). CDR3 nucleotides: TGCAGTGCTAGCGGGGGGGCCAGCAATCAGCCCCAGCATTTT. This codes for CSASGGASNQPQHF.